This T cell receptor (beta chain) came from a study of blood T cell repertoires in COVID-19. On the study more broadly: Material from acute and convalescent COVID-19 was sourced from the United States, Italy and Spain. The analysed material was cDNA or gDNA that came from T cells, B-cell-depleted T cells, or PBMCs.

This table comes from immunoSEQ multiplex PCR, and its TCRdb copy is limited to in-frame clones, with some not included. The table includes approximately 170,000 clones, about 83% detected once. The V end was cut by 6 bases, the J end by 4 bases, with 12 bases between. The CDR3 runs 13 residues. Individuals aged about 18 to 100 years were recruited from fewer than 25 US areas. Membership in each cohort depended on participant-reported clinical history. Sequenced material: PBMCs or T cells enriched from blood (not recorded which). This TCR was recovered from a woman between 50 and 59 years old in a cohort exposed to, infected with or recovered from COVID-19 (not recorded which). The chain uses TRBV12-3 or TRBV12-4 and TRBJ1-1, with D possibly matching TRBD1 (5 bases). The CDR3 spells CASSVGGGTEAFF. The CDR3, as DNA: TGTGCCAGCAGCGTCGGGGGGGGCACTGAAGCTTTCTTT.